The clone carrying this TCR beta chain was counted between two and nine times. Its antigen is not identified. This sample stems from a study of cytomegalovirus exposure and HLA in healthy donors. Notes on the study in general: Equally common other TCR beta chains were less clonally expanded than HLA-associated ones, a later analysis found.

It was with 60 Vbeta and 13 Jbeta primers that the PCR ran. Assay used: immunoSEQ multiplex PCR; TCRdb lists only in-frame clones, some missing. The sample contains over 150,000 clones, less than 85% of which appear only once. Per germline, CDR1 SGHRS and CDR2 YFSETQ. There are 15 residues in the CDR3. Trimming left V 4 bases short and J 4 bases short, with 18 bases between. The chain uses TRBV5-1 and TRBJ2-7; tentative D call: TRBD2 (6 bases). This sequence originates from a man aged 55 to 70 in good health and CMV-seronegative. Material for sequencing was PBMCs. CDR3 nucleotide sequence: TGCGCCAGCAGCGACGGGCCGGGAGTCCCGTACGAGCAGTACTTC. It encodes CASSDGPGVPYEQYF.